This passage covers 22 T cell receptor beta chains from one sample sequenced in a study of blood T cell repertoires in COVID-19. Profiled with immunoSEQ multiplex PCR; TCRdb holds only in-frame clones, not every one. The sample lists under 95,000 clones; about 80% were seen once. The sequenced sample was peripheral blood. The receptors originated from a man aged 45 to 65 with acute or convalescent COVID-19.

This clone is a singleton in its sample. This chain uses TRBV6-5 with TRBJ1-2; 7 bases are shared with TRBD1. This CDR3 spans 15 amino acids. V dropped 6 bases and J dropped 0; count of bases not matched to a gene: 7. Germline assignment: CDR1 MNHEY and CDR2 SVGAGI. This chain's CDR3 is CASSSPGQTNYGYTF. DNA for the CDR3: TGTGCCAGCAGCTCCCCGGGACAGACTAACTATGGCTACACCTTC.

The CDR3 DNA is TGCGCCAGCACCCTACAGGGCGGCTATGGCTACACCTTC. It codes for CASTLQGGYGYTF. The genes are TRBV5-1 and TRBJ1-2; maybe TRBD1 (6 bases). The CDR3 sequence is 13 residues long. V was trimmed by 6 bases and J by 4 bases, leaving 13 bases between them. Germline-derived CDR1 and CDR2 are SGHRS and YFSETQ.

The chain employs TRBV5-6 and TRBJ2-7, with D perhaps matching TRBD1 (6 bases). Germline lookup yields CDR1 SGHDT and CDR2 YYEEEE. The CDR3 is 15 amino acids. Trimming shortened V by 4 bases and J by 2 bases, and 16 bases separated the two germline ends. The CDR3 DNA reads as TGTGCCAGCAGCAGCTCGACAGGAACCACCTACGAGCAGTACTTC. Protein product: CASSSSTGTTYEQYF.

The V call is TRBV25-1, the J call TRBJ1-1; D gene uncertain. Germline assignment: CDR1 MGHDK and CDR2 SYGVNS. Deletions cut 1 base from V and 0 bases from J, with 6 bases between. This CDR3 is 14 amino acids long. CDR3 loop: CASSESGVNTEAFF. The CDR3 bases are TGTGCCAGCAGTGAATCAGGTGTGAACACTGAAGCTTTCTTT.

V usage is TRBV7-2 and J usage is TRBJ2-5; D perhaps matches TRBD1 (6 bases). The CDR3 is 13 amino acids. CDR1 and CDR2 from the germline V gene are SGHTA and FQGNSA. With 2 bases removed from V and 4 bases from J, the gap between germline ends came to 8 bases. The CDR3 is CASSLWGRETQYF. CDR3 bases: TGTGCCAGCAGCTTATGGGGGCGAGAGACCCAGTACTTC.

The CDR3 here is CATSRGTAGGYGYTF. CDR3 in DNA: TGTGCCACCAGCAGGGGGACAGCGGGCGGCTATGGCTACACCTTC. The rearrangement links TRBV15 to TRBJ1-2; 7 nucleotides match TRBD1. This CDR3 is built from 15 residues. The J segment lost 4 bases and the V segment lost 3 bases, leaving 8 bases of the junction unmatched. Germline V lookup: CDR1 LNHNV, CDR2 YYDKDF (reference sequence).

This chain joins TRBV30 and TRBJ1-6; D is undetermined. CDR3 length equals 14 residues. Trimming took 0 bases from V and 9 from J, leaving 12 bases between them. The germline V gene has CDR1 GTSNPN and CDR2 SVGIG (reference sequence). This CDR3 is CAWSVGVSSSPLHF. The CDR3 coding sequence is TGTGCCTGGAGTGTAGGCGTTAGCTCTTCACCCCTCCACTTT.

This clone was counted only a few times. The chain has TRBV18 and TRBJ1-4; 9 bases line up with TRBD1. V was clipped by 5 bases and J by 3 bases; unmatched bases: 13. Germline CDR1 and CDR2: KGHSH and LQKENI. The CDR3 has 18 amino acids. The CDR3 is CASSYQPGQGPANEKLFF. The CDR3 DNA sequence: TGTGCCAGCTCATATCAGCCAGGACAGGGGCCGGCTAATGAAAAACTGTTTTTT.

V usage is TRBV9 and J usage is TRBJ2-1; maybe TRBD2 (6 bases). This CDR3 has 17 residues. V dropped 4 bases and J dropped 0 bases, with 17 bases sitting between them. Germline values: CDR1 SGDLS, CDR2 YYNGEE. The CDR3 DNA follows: TGTGCCAGCAGCTCGGAGGTGGACGGGAGCTCCTACAATGAGCAGTTCTTC. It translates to CASSSEVDGSSYNEQFF.

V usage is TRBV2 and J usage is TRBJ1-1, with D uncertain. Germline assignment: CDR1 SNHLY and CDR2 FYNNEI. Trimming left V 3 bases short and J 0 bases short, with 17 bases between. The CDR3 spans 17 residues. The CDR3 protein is CASSDYSLNLMNTEAFF. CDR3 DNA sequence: TGTGCCAGCAGTGATTATAGCTTAAACTTAATGAACACTGAAGCTTTCTTT. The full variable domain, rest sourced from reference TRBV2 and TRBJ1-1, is EPEVTQTPSHQVTQMGQEVILRCVPISNHLYFYWYRQILGQKVEFLVSFYNNEISEKSEIFDDQFSVERPDGSNFTLKIRSTKLEDSAMYFCASSDYSLNLMNTEAFFGQGTRLTVV.

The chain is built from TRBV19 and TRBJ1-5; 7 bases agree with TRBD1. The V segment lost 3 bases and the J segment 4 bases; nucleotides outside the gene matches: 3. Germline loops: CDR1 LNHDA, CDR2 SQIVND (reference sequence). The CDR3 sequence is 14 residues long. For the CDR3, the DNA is TGTGCCAGTAGTATCAGACAGGGTAATCAGCCCCAGCATTTT. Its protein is CASSIRQGNQPQHF.

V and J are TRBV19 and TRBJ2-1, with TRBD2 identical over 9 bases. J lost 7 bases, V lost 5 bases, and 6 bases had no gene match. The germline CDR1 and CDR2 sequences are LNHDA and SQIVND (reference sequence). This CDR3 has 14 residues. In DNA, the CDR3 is TGTGCCAGTAGTTCCTTAGCGGGAGAGAATGAGCAGTTCTTC. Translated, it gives CASSSLAGENEQFF.

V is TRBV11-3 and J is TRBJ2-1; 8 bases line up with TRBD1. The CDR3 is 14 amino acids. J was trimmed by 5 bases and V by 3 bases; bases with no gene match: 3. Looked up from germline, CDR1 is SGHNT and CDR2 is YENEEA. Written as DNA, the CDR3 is TGTGCCAGCAGCTTTAGGGGACAGGACAATGAGCAGTTCTTC. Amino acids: CASSFRGQDNEQFF.

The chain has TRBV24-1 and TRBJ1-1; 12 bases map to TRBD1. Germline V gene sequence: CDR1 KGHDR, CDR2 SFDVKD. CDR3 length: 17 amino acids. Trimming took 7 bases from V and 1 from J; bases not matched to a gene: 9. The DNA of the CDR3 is TGTGCCACCAGAGCCGCCGGGACAGGGGGCGCGAACACTGAAGCTTTCTTT. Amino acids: CATRAAGTGGANTEAFF.

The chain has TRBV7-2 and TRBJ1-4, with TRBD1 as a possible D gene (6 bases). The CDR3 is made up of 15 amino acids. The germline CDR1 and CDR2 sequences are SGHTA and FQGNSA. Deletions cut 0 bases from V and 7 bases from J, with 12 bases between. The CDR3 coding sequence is TGTGCCAGCAGCTTAGCGAAGGGGGTGGGTGAAAAACTGTTTTTT. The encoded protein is CASSLAKGVGEKLFF.

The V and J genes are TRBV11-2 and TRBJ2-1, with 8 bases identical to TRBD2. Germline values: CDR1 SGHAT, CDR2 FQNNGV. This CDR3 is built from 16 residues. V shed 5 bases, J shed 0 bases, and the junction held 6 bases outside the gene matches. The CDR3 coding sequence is TGTGCCAGCAGCCTTAGCGGGACCGGCTCCTACAATGAGCAGTTCTTC. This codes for CASSLSGTGSYNEQFF.

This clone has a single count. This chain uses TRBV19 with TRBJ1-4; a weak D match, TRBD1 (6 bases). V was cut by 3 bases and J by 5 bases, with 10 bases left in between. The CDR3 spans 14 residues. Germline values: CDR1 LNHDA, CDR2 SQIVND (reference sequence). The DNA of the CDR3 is TGTGCCAGTAGTATGGGGGCGATCAATGAAAAACTGTTTTTT. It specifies CASSMGAINEKLFF.

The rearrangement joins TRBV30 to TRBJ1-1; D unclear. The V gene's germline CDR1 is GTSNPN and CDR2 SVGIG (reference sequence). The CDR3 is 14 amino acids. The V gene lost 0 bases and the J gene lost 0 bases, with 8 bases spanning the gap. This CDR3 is CAWSVSGLNTEAFF. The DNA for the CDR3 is TGTGCCTGGAGTGTGTCGGGTTTGAACACTGAAGCTTTCTTT. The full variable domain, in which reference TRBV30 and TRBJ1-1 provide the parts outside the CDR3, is SQTIHQWPATLVQPVGSPLSLECTVEGTSNPNLYWYRQAAGRGLQLLFYSVGIGQISSEVPQNLSASRPQDRQFILSSKKLLLSDSGFYLCAWSVSGLNTEAFFGQGTRLTVV.

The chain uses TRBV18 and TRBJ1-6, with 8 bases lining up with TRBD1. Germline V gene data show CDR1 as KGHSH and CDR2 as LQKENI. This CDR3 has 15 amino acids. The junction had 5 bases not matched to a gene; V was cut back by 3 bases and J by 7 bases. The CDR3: CASSPVTGENSPLHF. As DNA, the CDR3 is TGTGCCAGCTCACCTGTGACAGGGGAAAATTCACCCCTCCACTTT.

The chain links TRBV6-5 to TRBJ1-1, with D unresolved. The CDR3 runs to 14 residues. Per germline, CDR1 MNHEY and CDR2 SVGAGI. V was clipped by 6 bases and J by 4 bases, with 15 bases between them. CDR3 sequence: CASSLPEGPTEAFF. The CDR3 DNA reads TGTGCCAGCAGCCTTCCGGAGGGTCCCACTGAAGCTTTCTTT.

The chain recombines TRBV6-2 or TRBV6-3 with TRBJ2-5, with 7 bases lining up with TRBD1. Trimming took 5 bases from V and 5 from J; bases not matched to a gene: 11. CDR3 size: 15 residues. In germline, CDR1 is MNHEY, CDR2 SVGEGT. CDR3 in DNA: TGTGCCAGCAGTCCAACGACAGGGCGAAGGGAGACCCAGTACTTC. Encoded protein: CASSPTTGRRETQYF.

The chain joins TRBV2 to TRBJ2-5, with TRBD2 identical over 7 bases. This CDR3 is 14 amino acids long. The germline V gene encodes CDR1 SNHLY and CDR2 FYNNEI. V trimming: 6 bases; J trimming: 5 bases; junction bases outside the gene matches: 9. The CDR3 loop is CASSSRLGGETQYF. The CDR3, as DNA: TGTGCCAGCAGCTCCCGACTGGGGGGGGAGACCCAGTACTTC. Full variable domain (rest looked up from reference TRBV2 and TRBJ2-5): EPEVTQTPSHQVTQMGQEVILRCVPISNHLYFYWYRQILGQKVEFLVSFYNNEISEKSEIFDDQFSVERPDGSNFTLKIRSTKLEDSAMYFCASSSRLGGETQYFGPGTRLLVL.